A selection of T cell receptor beta chains follows, all from one sample in a study of post-analysis software for immune sequencing data. From the PCR reads, TCRdb called clonotypes with MiXCR, one entry per CDR3 protein. The sample consists of about 800,000 distinct CDR3 sequences, just under 30% of them appearing once. Sequencing was carried out using blood. The receptors derive from a girl between 5 and 17 years old with multiple sclerosis. Each CDR3 is given with its conserved first and last residue. The D gene is left open where the match is weak. The listing skips clone size in some rows; elsewhere it reads once, few, many or a size class.

clone size: many; D gene: .; V gene: TRBV12-3/TRBV12-4; J gene: TRBJ2-7; CDR3 DNA: TGTGCCAGCAGTTTAGAATCGGGAGTCGGGCTCGAGCAGTACTTC; CDR3 protein: CASSLESGVGLEQYF
clone size: few; D gene: .; V gene: TRBV6-6; J gene: TRBJ1-4; CDR3 DNA: TGTGCCAGCAGAAGACAGCTTGCTAATGAAAAACTGTTTTTT; CDR3 protein: CASRRQLANEKLFF
clone size: many; D gene: TRBD2; V gene: TRBV29-1; J gene: TRBJ2-5; CDR3 DNA: TGCAGCGTTAGCCCGCTGACCGGGGGGGAGCAGTACTTC; CDR3 protein: CSVSPLTGGEQYF
clone size: .; D gene: .; V gene: TRBV6-5; J gene: TRBJ1-2; CDR3 DNA: TGTGCCAGCAGTTACTCAGCAGTCTATGGCTACACCTTC; CDR3 protein: CASSYSAVYGYTF
clone size: few; D gene: TRBD2; V gene: TRBV11-2; J gene: TRBJ2-7; CDR3 DNA: TGTGCCAGCAGCTCCTGGGGGGGACTAGCGGGAGGACGGGGCTCCTACGAGCAGTACTTC; CDR3 protein: CASSSWGGLAGGRGSYEQYF
clone size: many; D gene: .; V gene: TRBV7-2; J gene: TRBJ2-1; CDR3 DNA: TGTGCCAGCAGCATGGACGGATACAATGAGCAGTTCTTC; CDR3 protein: CASSMDGYNEQFF
clone size: few; D gene: TRBD1; V gene: TRBV7-2; J gene: TRBJ2-7; CDR3 DNA: TGTGCCAGCAGCTTAGTGGGACAGGAAGCTTACGAGCAGTACTTC; CDR3 protein: CASSLVGQEAYEQYF
clone size: .; D gene: .; V gene: TRBV3-1; J gene: TRBJ2-4; CDR3 DNA: TGTGCCAGCAGCCCACTAAGACAGGGAGGTTGGGTCAAAAACATTCAGTACTTC; CDR3 protein: CASSPLRQGGWVKNIQYF
clone size: few; D gene: TRBD1; V gene: TRBV7-6; J gene: TRBJ1-4; CDR3 DNA: TGTGCCAGCAGCTCCGGGACAGTGGACGAAAAACTGTTTTTT; CDR3 protein: CASSSGTVDEKLFF
clone size: few; D gene: TRBD2; V gene: TRBV5-1; J gene: TRBJ2-1; CDR3 DNA: TGCGCCAGCAGCTTGGTATTAGCGGGAGGGTTTAAGCAGTTCTTC; CDR3 protein: CASSLVLAGGFKQFF
clone size: .; D gene: .; V gene: TRBV9; J gene: TRBJ1-1; CDR3 DNA: TGTGCCAGCAGCAAAAGACAGGCGGCTTTCTTT; CDR3 protein: CASSKRQAAFF
clone size: .; D gene: .; V gene: TRBV9; J gene: TRBJ1-5; CDR3 DNA: TGTGCCAGCAACGGTGGGCAGATGGCTCAGCCCCAGCATTTT; CDR3 protein: CASNGGQMAQPQHF
clone size: few; D gene: TRBD2; V gene: TRBV12-3/TRBV12-4; J gene: TRBJ2-3; CDR3 DNA: TGTGCCAGCAGAGCGGGGGATACGCAGTATTTT; CDR3 protein: CASRAGDTQYF
clone size: .; D gene: .; V gene: TRBV20-1; J gene: TRBJ2-7; CDR3 DNA: TGCAGTGCTGTAACAGGGACCGGTCGGTTTTTCGAGCAGTACTTC; CDR3 protein: CSAVTGTGRFFEQYF
clone size: .; D gene: .; V gene: TRBV29-1; J gene: TRBJ2-6; CDR3 DNA: TGCAGCGCCTCTTCAACTGGGGCCAACGTCCGGACTTTC; CDR3 protein: CSASSTGANVRTF
clone size: many; D gene: TRBD1; V gene: TRBV29-1; J gene: TRBJ2-5; CDR3 DNA: TGCAGCGCCATCCCGGGACAGCAAGAGACCCAGTACTTC; CDR3 protein: CSAIPGQQETQYF
clone size: many; D gene: .; V gene: TRBV29-1; J gene: TRBJ1-2; CDR3 DNA: TGCAGCGTTGACAGGGATGGCTACACCTTC; CDR3 protein: CSVDRDGYTF
clone size: .; D gene: .; V gene: TRBV20-1; J gene: TRBJ1-2; CDR3 DNA: TGCAGAGTAACGGGGGCGCGTGGCTACACCTTC; CDR3 protein: CRVTGARGYTF
clone size: few; D gene: TRBD2; V gene: TRBV7-9; J gene: TRBJ2-1; CDR3 DNA: TGTGCCAGCAGCTTAGTTACTTTGAGGAAAACTAGCGGGCCTTACAATGAGCAGTTCTTC; CDR3 protein: CASSLVTLRKTSGPYNEQFF
clone size: many; D gene: .; V gene: TRBV7-2; J gene: TRBJ2-5; CDR3 DNA: TGTGCCAGCAGCTTCTCTACGGCCCTCCAAGAGACCCAGTACTTC; CDR3 protein: CASSFSTALQETQYF
clone size: many; D gene: TRBD1; V gene: TRBV15; J gene: TRBJ2-7; CDR3 DNA: TGTGCCACCAGCAGAGATCGGACAGGGGTCTACGAGCAGTACTTC; CDR3 protein: CATSRDRTGVYEQYF
clone size: .; D gene: .; V gene: TRBV27; J gene: TRBJ2-3; CDR3 DNA: TGTGCCAGCAGTCCCGACCCCCTTTTCACAGATACGCAGTATTTT; CDR3 protein: CASSPDPLFTDTQYF
clone size: .; D gene: TRBD2; V gene: TRBV20-1; J gene: TRBJ2-1; CDR3 DNA: TGCAGTGCAAAAACCCCCTTAAGGACTAGCTTAGCCGATGAGCAGTTCTTC; CDR3 protein: CSAKTPLRTSLADEQFF
clone size: .; D gene: .; V gene: TRBV6-1; J gene: TRBJ2-3; CDR3 DNA: TGTGCCAGCTCCGTGGAGGGGGCGGGAGCAGATACGCAGTATTTT; CDR3 protein: CASSVEGAGADTQYF
clone size: .; D gene: TRBD1; V gene: TRBV10-2; J gene: TRBJ1-5; CDR3 DNA: TGCGCCAGCAGTGACGAGGACAGGGGTGGACAGCCCCAGCATTTT; CDR3 protein: CASSDEDRGGQPQHF
clone size: .; D gene: TRBD2; V gene: TRBV29-1; J gene: TRBJ2-1; CDR3 DNA: TGCAGCGTTCCACGGACTAGCGGGGCGTACAATGAGCAGTTCTTC; CDR3 protein: CSVPRTSGAYNEQFF
clone size: .; D gene: TRBD1; V gene: TRBV9; J gene: TRBJ2-6; CDR3 DNA: TGTGCCAGCAGCGCCAGGGGGCGAGGGGCCAACGTCCTGACTTTC; CDR3 protein: CASSARGRGANVLTF
clone size: .; D gene: .; V gene: TRBV3-1; J gene: TRBJ1-5; CDR3 DNA: TGTGCCAGCAGCCAGGGAAGGGTAGAGCCCCAGCATTTT; CDR3 protein: CASSQGRVEPQHF
clone size: .; D gene: .; V gene: TRBV7-2; J gene: TRBJ2-3; CDR3 DNA: TGTGCCAGCAGCTCACCTCGCACAGATACGCAGTATTTT; CDR3 protein: CASSSPRTDTQYF
clone size: .; D gene: .; V gene: TRBV15; J gene: TRBJ1-2; CDR3 DNA: TGTGCCACCAGCAGCTACCCGACAGAGAACTATGGCTACACCTTC; CDR3 protein: CATSSYPTENYGYTF
clone size: few; D gene: TRBD2; V gene: TRBV6-6; J gene: TRBJ2-1; CDR3 DNA: TGTGCCAGCAGTCGATCGACTAGCGGGAGTTTCTATGAGCAGTTCTTC; CDR3 protein: CASSRSTSGSFYEQFF
clone size: few; D gene: .; V gene: TRBV28; J gene: TRBJ2-3; CDR3 DNA: TGTGCAGGCCGACCCTTGACAGGGAGGGAATCAGATACGCAGTATTTT; CDR3 protein: CAGRPLTGRESDTQYF
clone size: few; D gene: .; V gene: TRBV6-2/TRBV6-3; J gene: TRBJ2-1; CDR3 DNA: TGTGCCAGCAGTTACTCGAAGTCCAGGGGTGCCTACAATGAGCAGTTCTTC; CDR3 protein: CASSYSKSRGAYNEQFF
clone size: many; D gene: TRBD1; V gene: TRBV7-2; J gene: TRBJ2-5; CDR3 DNA: TGTGCCAGCAGCTTAGGGGGACAGGGCAGAGAGACCCAGTACTTC; CDR3 protein: CASSLGGQGRETQYF
clone size: many; D gene: TRBD2; V gene: TRBV9; J gene: TRBJ2-7; CDR3 DNA: TGTGCCAGCAGCGCACGAAGCGGGACTAGCGCCTACGAGCAGTACTTC; CDR3 protein: CASSARSGTSAYEQYF
clone size: .; D gene: TRBD1; V gene: TRBV28; J gene: TRBJ1-1; CDR3 DNA: TGTGCCAGCAGTCGGGACAGGGACAGGACCACTGAAGCTTTCTTT; CDR3 protein: CASSRDRDRTTEAFF
clone size: .; D gene: .; V gene: TRBV7-2; J gene: TRBJ1-5; CDR3 DNA: TGTGCCAGCAGTTTAATCGGCGTTAGCAATCAGCCCCAGCATTTT; CDR3 protein: CASSLIGVSNQPQHF
clone size: .; D gene: .; V gene: TRBV11-2; J gene: TRBJ2-6; CDR3 DNA: TGTGCCAGCAGCTTAGGAGACAGGCTATCCCCTGGGGCCAACGTCCTGACTTTC; CDR3 protein: CASSLGDRLSPGANVLTF
clone size: .; D gene: .; V gene: TRBV29-1; J gene: TRBJ2-1; CDR3 DNA: TGCAGCGTCGGAGGGTGGGGTGAGCAGTTCTTC; CDR3 protein: CSVGGWGEQFF
clone size: .; D gene: .; V gene: TRBV20-1; J gene: TRBJ2-7; CDR3 DNA: TGCAGTGCCCAACCCGACAGGAGATACGAGCAGTACTTC; CDR3 protein: CSAQPDRRYEQYF
clone size: few; D gene: .; V gene: TRBV10-3; J gene: TRBJ2-1; CDR3 DNA: TGTGCCATCAGTGAGTCGATCACGGATACCTACAATGAGCAGTTCTTC; CDR3 protein: CAISESITDTYNEQFF
clone size: .; D gene: TRBD1; V gene: TRBV5-1; J gene: TRBJ1-4; CDR3 DNA: TGCGCCAGCAGCTTTCGAGGGGGCGAAACTAATGAAAAACTGTTTTTT; CDR3 protein: CASSFRGGETNEKLFF
clone size: .; D gene: .; V gene: TRBV20-1; J gene: TRBJ1-3; CDR3 DNA: TGCAGTGCTGGTCGAGGGTTTGGAAACACCATATATTTT; CDR3 protein: CSAGRGFGNTIYF
clone size: .; D gene: TRBD2; V gene: TRBV3-1; J gene: TRBJ2-5; CDR3 DNA: TGTGCCAGCAGATACCTAGCGGGGGGTGGGGAGACCCAGTACTTC; CDR3 protein: CASRYLAGGGETQYF
clone size: .; D gene: .; V gene: TRBV29-1; J gene: TRBJ2-5; CDR3 DNA: TGCAGCCATCTAAGAACTAGAGCGGGCCGGCTAAGAGAGACCCAGTACTTC; CDR3 protein: CSHLRTRAGRLRETQYF
clone size: .; D gene: .; V gene: TRBV20-1; J gene: TRBJ2-3; CDR3 DNA: TGCAGTGCTAGCATGGGGAATACGCAGTATTTT; CDR3 protein: CSASMGNTQYF
clone size: .; D gene: TRBD2; V gene: TRBV20-1; J gene: TRBJ2-7; CDR3 DNA: TGCAGTGCTAGAGATCAGCGGGATCACTCCTACGAGCAGTACTTC; CDR3 protein: CSARDQRDHSYEQYF
clone size: .; D gene: TRBD2; V gene: TRBV10-3; J gene: TRBJ2-7; CDR3 DNA: TGTGCCAGCGGGGAGCGGGAGATTTCCTACGAGCAGTACTTC; CDR3 protein: CASGEREISYEQYF
clone size: many; D gene: TRBD2; V gene: TRBV27; J gene: TRBJ2-1; CDR3 DNA: TGTGCCAGCAGTTTGACTAGCGGGGGGATTAGGGAGCAGTTCTTC; CDR3 protein: CASSLTSGGIREQFF
clone size: many; D gene: .; V gene: TRBV3-1; J gene: TRBJ1-1; CDR3 DNA: TGTGCCAGCAGTCAGCCGAACACTGAAGCTTTCTTT; CDR3 protein: CASSQPNTEAFF
clone size: few; D gene: .; V gene: TRBV3-1; J gene: TRBJ1-1; CDR3 DNA: TGTGCCAGCAGCCAAGGGAGAGCAGGGACTGAAGCTTTCTTT; CDR3 protein: CASSQGRAGTEAFF